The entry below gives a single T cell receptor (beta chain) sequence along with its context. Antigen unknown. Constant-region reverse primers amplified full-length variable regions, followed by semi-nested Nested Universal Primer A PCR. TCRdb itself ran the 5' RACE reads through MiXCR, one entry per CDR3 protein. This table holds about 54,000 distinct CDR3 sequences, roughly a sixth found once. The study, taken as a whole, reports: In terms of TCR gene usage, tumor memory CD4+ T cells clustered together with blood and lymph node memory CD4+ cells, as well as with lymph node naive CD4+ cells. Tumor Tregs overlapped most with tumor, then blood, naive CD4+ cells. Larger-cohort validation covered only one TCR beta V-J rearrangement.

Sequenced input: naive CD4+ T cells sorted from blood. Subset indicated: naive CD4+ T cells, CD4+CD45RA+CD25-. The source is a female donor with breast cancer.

CDR3 sequence: CASSLSTSLEQFF. The CDR3 DNA is TGTGCCAGCAGTTTAAGTACTAGCCTTGAGCAGTTCTTC. The J gene is TRBJ2-1, the V gene TRBV12-3 or TRBV12-4; D might be TRBD2 (6 bases). V lost 2 bases, J lost 9 bases, and 11 bases lay in between. The CDR3 is 13 amino acids.